The 18 T cell receptor beta chains below were found in one sample sequenced in a study of identical twins. TCRdb called the 5' RACE reads again in MiXCR, with one record for every CDR3 protein. The repertoire holds hundreds of thousands of distinct CDR3 sequences, with over 8% as singletons. Sequencing was done on a sample of memory (CD45RO+) T cells sorted from blood. Receptor source: a woman in her late teens or twenties in good health.

This clonotype was found a few times. This sequence joins TRBV9 and TRBJ2-3; TRBD2 matches 7 bases. The ends lost 5 bases at V and 0 bases at J; junction bases unmatched: 6. Germline CDR1 SGDLS, CDR2 YYNGEE. The CDR3 runs to 15 residues. In DNA, the CDR3 is TGTGCCAGCAGTACCGGGACTACGAGCACAGATACGCAGTATTTT. It encodes CASSTGTTSTDTQYF.

This clonotype has ten or more counts. The rearrangement uses TRBV3-1 and TRBJ1-5; D not resolved. Deletions cut 1 base from V and 4 bases from J, with 11 bases between. The CDR3 loop spans 15 amino acids. Germline CDR1 reads LGHDT; CDR2 reads YNNKEL (reference sequence). CDR3 sequence: CASSQVPNSNQPQHF. CDR3 DNA: TGTGCCAGCAGCCAAGTCCCAAACTCAAATCAGCCCCAGCATTTT.

In its sample, this clonotype was seen a few times. V gene TRBV6-1 combines with J gene TRBJ2-3; 8 bases are shared with TRBD2. V shed 6 bases and J 2 bases; nucleotides not matched to a gene: 4. From germline, CDR1 is MNHNS and CDR2 SASEGT. The CDR3 loop spans 14 amino acids. In DNA form, the CDR3 reads TGTGCCAGCAGGGCGGGAGGAAACACAGATACGCAGTATTTT. Translation: CASRAGGNTDTQYF.

The chain employs TRBV6-4 and TRBJ2-1; TRBD1 agrees at 11 bases. The CDR3 sequence is 15 residues long. In germline, CDR1 is MRHNA, CDR2 SNTAGT. The V segment lost 4 bases and the J segment 6 bases; nucleotides outside the gene matches: 5. The CDR3 coding sequence is TGTGCCAGCAGTGCCTCCGGGACAGGGGGCAATGAGCAGTTCTTC. It translates to CASSASGTGGNEQFF.

This clonotype was seen a handful of times. This sequence joins TRBV5-5 and TRBJ2-5; possible D gene TRBD2, 6 bases. This CDR3 is 16 amino acids long. Germline V gene lookup returns CDR1 SGHKS and CDR2 YYEKEE (reference sequence). V was shortened by 3 bases and J by 2 bases, with 17 bases between the two germline ends. In nucleotides, the CDR3 is TGTGCCAGCAGCTGGCGGGGCAGGGCGCAGCAAGAGACCCAGTACTTC. Amino acid sequence: CASSWRGRAQQETQYF.

There are a few counts of this clonotype. The rearrangement joins TRBV5-1 to TRBJ1-2, with a tentative D call TRBD1 (5 bases). The CDR3 is 17 residues long. With 4 bases removed from V and 1 base from J, the gap between germline ends came to 20 bases. Germline V gene lookup returns CDR1 SGHRS and CDR2 YFSETQ. CDR3 protein: CASSEGSHRTRNYGYTF. CDR3 nucleotide sequence: TGCGCCAGCAGCGAGGGTTCTCACCGGACACGTAACTATGGCTACACCTTC.

This clonotype appeared many times. The rearrangement uses TRBV5-1 and TRBJ1-1; D gene uncertain. CDR1 and CDR2 from the germline V gene are SGHRS and YFSETQ. The CDR3 covers 14 residues. V was shortened by 4 bases and J by 0 bases, with 10 bases between the two germline ends. CDR3 region: CASSADGMNTEAFF. The CDR3 DNA sequence: TGCGCCAGCAGCGCTGACGGTATGAACACTGAAGCTTTCTTT.

The sample holds many counts of this clonotype. This chain uses TRBV20-1 with TRBJ2-2; 13 bases fit TRBD2. The CDR3 has 17 residues. The V gene end was trimmed by 6 bases and the J gene end by 2 bases; junction bases not matched to a gene: 9. In germline, CDR1 is DFQATT, CDR2 SNEGSKA (reference sequence). The CDR3 DNA sequence: TGCAGTGCAACGGGACTAGCGGGACAAATAAACACCGGGGAGCTGTTTTTT. Amino acids: CSATGLAGQINTGELFF.

This clonotype was observed at least ten times. The V call is TRBV5-1, the J call TRBJ2-2; no clear D gene. CDR3 length equals 15 residues. Trimming removed 5 bases from V and 1 base from J, with 12 bases in between. CDR1 and CDR2 from the germline V gene are SGHRS and YFSETQ. The chain's CDR3 is CASSSVNMNTGELFF. The CDR3 bases are TGCGCCAGCAGTTCCGTTAATATGAACACCGGGGAGCTGTTTTTT.

The V and J genes are TRBV20-1 and TRBJ2-7, with TRBD2 matching 9 bases. Losses at the gene ends were 1 base for V and 2 bases for J; bases not matched to a gene: 6. The CDR3 is made up of 15 amino acids. Germline V lookup: CDR1 DFQATT, CDR2 SNEGSKA (reference sequence). Written as DNA, the CDR3 is TGCAGTGCTAGAGTTTTGCGGGAGGGCCCCTACGAGCAGTACTTC. Translation gives CSARVLREGPYEQYF.

This clonotype showed up just a few times. The rearrangement links TRBV20-1 to TRBJ2-7; TRBD2 agrees at 8 bases. This CDR3 is 15 amino acids long. Germline V gene lookup returns CDR1 DFQATT and CDR2 SNEGSKA (reference sequence). The J segment lost 3 bases and the V segment lost 5 bases, leaving 12 bases of the junction unmatched. In DNA, the CDR3 is TGCAGTGCTCCCCGACGGGCGGGAGGCCGCTACGAGCAGTACTTC. Protein product: CSAPRRAGGRYEQYF.

The chain links TRBV6-2 or TRBV6-3 to TRBJ2-3; D remains ambiguous. V was trimmed by 1 base and J by 0 bases, leaving 5 bases between them. The CDR3 extends over 14 amino acids. Germline V gene sequence: CDR1 MNHEY, CDR2 SVGEGT. The CDR3 loop reads CASSYWRSTDTQYF. CDR3 DNA sequence: TGTGCCAGCAGTTACTGGCGGAGCACAGATACGCAGTATTTT.

The rearrangement joins TRBV6-1 to TRBJ2-2, with TRBD2 identical over 12 bases. From germline, CDR1 is MNHNS and CDR2 SASEGT. The V and J ends lost 6 bases and 6 bases, in that order; junction bases with no gene match: 11. This CDR3 region has 17 residues. The CDR3 region is CASRGLAGGLFAGELFF. In DNA form, the CDR3 reads TGTGCCAGCAGAGGCCTAGCGGGGGGGCTCTTTGCCGGGGAGCTGTTTTTT.

This clonotype was recorded many times. The gene calls are TRBV24-1 and TRBJ2-3; possibly TRBD2 for D (6 bases). The CDR3 sequence is 13 residues long. The germline gives CDR1 KGHDR, CDR2 SFDVKD. V dropped 6 bases and J dropped 4 bases, with 10 bases sitting between them. The CDR3: CATSRGYADTQYF. The CDR3 DNA reads TGTGCCACCAGTCGGGGGTACGCAGATACGCAGTATTTT.

This clonotype came up many times. This chain joins TRBV20-1 and TRBJ2-5; D possibly matches TRBD1 or TRBD2 (6 bases each). V lost 3 bases to trimming and J lost 5 bases, with 13 bases between them. From germline, CDR1 is DFQATT and CDR2 SNEGSKA (reference sequence). This CDR3 spans 13 amino acids. In DNA, the CDR3 is TGCAGTGCTAGCAATCGGGGGCAGGAGACCCAGTACTTC. Translating it yields CSASNRGQETQYF.

The chain links TRBV5-6 to TRBJ1-4; D is perhaps TRBD1 (6 bases). Germline loops: CDR1 SGHDT, CDR2 YYEEEE. This CDR3 contains 13 residues. Trimming took 2 bases from V and 10 from J, leaving 12 bases between them. The CDR3 protein is CASSFEQGGKLFF. The CDR3 nucleotides are TGTGCCAGCAGCTTCGAACAGGGTGGAAAACTGTTTTTT.

The J gene is TRBJ2-7, the V gene TRBV27; 11 nucleotides match TRBD1. The ends lost 8 bases at V and 4 bases at J; junction bases unmatched: 4. Germline V CDR1 and CDR2: MNHEY, SMNVEV (reference sequence). This CDR3 spans 13 amino acids. The CDR3: CASARDRGYEQYF. In DNA form, the CDR3 reads TGTGCCAGCGCCCGGGACAGGGGGTACGAGCAGTACTTC.

This clonotype was found many times. The gene calls are TRBV5-1 and TRBJ2-3; TRBD1 or TRBD2 may be the D gene (5 bases each). The length of the CDR3 is 16 residues. In germline, CDR1 is SGHRS, CDR2 YFSETQ. The ends were cut back, 4 bases at V and 4 bases at J, with 19 bases in the middle. The CDR3 DNA reads as TGCGCCAGCAGCGGGACGGATCCCGGAGGCCCAGATACGCAGTATTTT. This translates into CASSGTDPGGPDTQYF.